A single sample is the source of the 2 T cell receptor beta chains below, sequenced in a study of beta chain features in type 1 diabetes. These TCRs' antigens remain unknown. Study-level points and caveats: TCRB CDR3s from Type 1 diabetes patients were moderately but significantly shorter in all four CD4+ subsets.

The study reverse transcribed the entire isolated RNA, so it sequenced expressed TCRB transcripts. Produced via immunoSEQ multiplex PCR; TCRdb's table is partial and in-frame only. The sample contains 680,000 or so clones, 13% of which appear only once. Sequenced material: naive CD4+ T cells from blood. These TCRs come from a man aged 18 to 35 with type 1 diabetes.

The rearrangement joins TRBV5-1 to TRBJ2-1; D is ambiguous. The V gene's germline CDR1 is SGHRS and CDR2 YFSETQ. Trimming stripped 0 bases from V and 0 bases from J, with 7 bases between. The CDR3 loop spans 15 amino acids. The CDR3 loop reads CASSLDQVSYNEQFF. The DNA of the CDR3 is TGCGCCAGCAGCTTGGACCAGGTCTCCTACAATGAGCAGTTCTTC.

CDR3 DNA: TGTGCCAGCAGCTTGGGACAGGCAGGCAATCAGCCCCAGCATTTT. Protein: CASSLGQAGNQPQHF. The V and J genes are TRBV6-1 and TRBJ1-5, with TRBD1 matching over 8 bases. Germline lookup yields CDR1 MNHNS and CDR2 SASEGT. The CDR3 is 15 amino acids. Trimming removed 6 bases from V and 2 bases from J; junction bases left unmatched: 6.